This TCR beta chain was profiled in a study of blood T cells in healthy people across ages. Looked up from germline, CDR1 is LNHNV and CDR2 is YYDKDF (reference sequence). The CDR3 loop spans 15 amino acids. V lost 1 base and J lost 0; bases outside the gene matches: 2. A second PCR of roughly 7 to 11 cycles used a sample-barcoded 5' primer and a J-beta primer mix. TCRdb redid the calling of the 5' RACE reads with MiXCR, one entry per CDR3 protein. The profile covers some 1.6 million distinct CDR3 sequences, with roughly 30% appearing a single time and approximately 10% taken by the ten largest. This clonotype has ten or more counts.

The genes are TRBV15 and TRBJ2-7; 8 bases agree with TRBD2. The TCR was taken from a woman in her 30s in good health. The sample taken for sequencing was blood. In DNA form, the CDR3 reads TGTGCCACCAGCAGAGTGGCGGGGGGCTCCTACGAGCAGTACTTC. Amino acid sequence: CATSRVAGGSYEQYF.